This is a list of T cell receptor beta chains from one sample in a study of T cells in Graves' hyperthyroidism and ophthalmopathy. TCRdb independently ran MiXCR on the multiplex PCR reads; one entry per CDR3 protein. The sample yields approximately 560,000 distinct CDR3 sequences, around 16% seen once. The sequencing input was blood. The receptors shown here come from a woman aged 25 to 39 with Graves' hyperthyroidism. The CDR3 runs from the conserved cysteine through the conserved F or W. Each record gives: V gene, D gene, clone size, J gene, CDR3 DNA, CDR3 protein. A D gene is named only where the DNA matches it firmly. Clone size is not always given. Where it is, it says once, few, many or a class for expanded clones.

v_call: TRBV12-5
d_call: TRBD1
clone_size: -
j_call: TRBJ2-1
cdr3_nt: TGTGCTAGTGGTCTAACCGGGACAGGGCCGAATGAGCAGTTCTTC
cdr3_aa: CASGLTGTGPNEQFF

v_call: TRBV3-1
d_call: -
clone_size: many
j_call: TRBJ2-3
cdr3_nt: TGTGCCAGCAGCCAAGATCTTCCGGCAACCGCGGGAACAGATACGCAGTATTTT
cdr3_aa: CASSQDLPATAGTDTQYF

v_call: TRBV5-1
d_call: TRBD1
clone_size: few
j_call: TRBJ2-7
cdr3_nt: TGCGCCAGCAGCACGGGACAGCCCTACGAGCAGTACTTC
cdr3_aa: CASSTGQPYEQYF

v_call: TRBV13
d_call: TRBD2
clone_size: many
j_call: TRBJ2-7
cdr3_nt: TGTGCCAGCAGCTTACGTCTAGCGGGAGGTGATTCCTCCTACGAGCAGTACTTC
cdr3_aa: CASSLRLAGGDSSYEQYF

v_call: TRBV7-2
d_call: -
clone_size: many
j_call: TRBJ2-3
cdr3_nt: TGTGCCAGCAGCTTAGGGCAGAGAACAGATACGCAGTATTTT
cdr3_aa: CASSLGQRTDTQYF

v_call: TRBV18
d_call: TRBD1
clone_size: -
j_call: TRBJ2-7
cdr3_nt: TGTGCCAGCTCACTAGGACAGGGGAAGACGTACGAGCAGTACTTC
cdr3_aa: CASSLGQGKTYEQYF

v_call: TRBV4-1
d_call: TRBD1
clone_size: once
j_call: TRBJ2-1
cdr3_nt: TGCGCCAGCAGCCAAATAGGGACAGGGTATTCCCCGGACCTCTACAATGAGCAGTTCTTC
cdr3_aa: CASSQIGTGYSPDLYNEQFF

v_call: TRBV4-3
d_call: TRBD2
clone_size: few
j_call: TRBJ2-3
cdr3_nt: TGCGCCAGCAGCCAAGGGCTAGCGGGGGATGGCACAGATACGCAGTATTTT
cdr3_aa: CASSQGLAGDGTDTQYF

v_call: TRBV15
d_call: -
clone_size: few
j_call: TRBJ2-5
cdr3_nt: TGTGCCACCAGCAGAGATTCAGCTCAAGAGACCCAGTACTTC
cdr3_aa: CATSRDSAQETQYF

v_call: TRBV29-1
d_call: -
clone_size: -
j_call: TRBJ2-1
cdr3_nt: TGCAGCGTTGATGAGCCTGGTATCGACAATGAGCAGTTCTTC
cdr3_aa: CSVDEPGIDNEQFF

v_call: TRBV28
d_call: TRBD1
clone_size: many
j_call: TRBJ2-7
cdr3_nt: TGTGCCAGCAGTCCCCACTCCGGGACAGGGTTTTACGAGCAGTACTTC
cdr3_aa: CASSPHSGTGFYEQYF

v_call: TRBV6-1
d_call: -
clone_size: -
j_call: TRBJ1-5
cdr3_nt: TGTGCCAGCACCAAGGGAATCAATCAGCCCCAGCATTTT
cdr3_aa: CASTKGINQPQHF

v_call: TRBV6-1
d_call: TRBD1
clone_size: -
j_call: TRBJ2-1
cdr3_nt: TGTGCCAGCAGGGGGCCGGCAACAGGGGCCTTCAATGAGCAGTTCTTC
cdr3_aa: CASRGPATGAFNEQFF

v_call: TRBV19
d_call: -
clone_size: few
j_call: TRBJ2-7
cdr3_nt: TGTGCCAGTAGTATGCGGGGGCAAAGCGAGCAGTACTTC
cdr3_aa: CASSMRGQSEQYF

v_call: TRBV6-5
d_call: -
clone_size: -
j_call: TRBJ2-7
cdr3_nt: TGTGCCAGCAGTTATGAGTCTAGTGGGTACGAGCAGTACTTC
cdr3_aa: CASSYESSGYEQYF

v_call: TRBV4-1
d_call: -
clone_size: -
j_call: TRBJ2-1
cdr3_nt: TGCGCCAGCAGCCAAGCGTTAGGTCCTAGCGCCCACAATGAGCAGTTCTTC
cdr3_aa: CASSQALGPSAHNEQFF

v_call: TRBV10-3
d_call: -
clone_size: many
j_call: TRBJ2-3
cdr3_nt: TGTGCCATCAGTGAGTCCAGAGGTGGGGCAGATACGCAGTATTTT
cdr3_aa: CAISESRGGADTQYF

v_call: TRBV6-6
d_call: -
clone_size: -
j_call: TRBJ2-2
cdr3_nt: TGTGCCAGCAGTTACCAAGGACAGTCAGGAACCGGGGAGCTGTTTTTT
cdr3_aa: CASSYQGQSGTGELFF

v_call: TRBV12-3/TRBV12-4
d_call: -
clone_size: many
j_call: TRBJ2-1
cdr3_nt: TGTGCCAGCAGTTTAGGTTTAGAGGGTGAGCAGTTCTTC
cdr3_aa: CASSLGLEGEQFF

v_call: TRBV5-1
d_call: -
clone_size: few
j_call: TRBJ2-1
cdr3_nt: TGCGCCAGCAGCTTGGCCTTCCAGGGTCGGGATGAGCAGTTCTTC
cdr3_aa: CASSLAFQGRDEQFF

v_call: TRBV20-1
d_call: -
clone_size: many
j_call: TRBJ1-1
cdr3_nt: TGCAGTGCTATAGACCGGCGCGCTTTCTTT
cdr3_aa: CSAIDRRAFF

v_call: TRBV10-3
d_call: TRBD2
clone_size: few
j_call: TRBJ2-7
cdr3_nt: TGTGCCATCAGTGAGATTGGGACTAGCGGGATCGACGAGCAGTACTTC
cdr3_aa: CAISEIGTSGIDEQYF

v_call: TRBV5-1
d_call: -
clone_size: many
j_call: TRBJ1-5
cdr3_nt: TGCGCCAGCAGCTTGGATGGTAGCAATCAGCCCCAGCATTTT
cdr3_aa: CASSLDGSNQPQHF

v_call: TRBV7-9
d_call: -
clone_size: -
j_call: TRBJ2-5
cdr3_nt: TGTGCCAGCAGCTTAGACCCCGGGACCCTACAAGAGACCCAGTACTTC
cdr3_aa: CASSLDPGTLQETQYF

v_call: TRBV27
d_call: -
clone_size: few
j_call: TRBJ1-6
cdr3_nt: TGTGCCAGCAGTTTATCCCCCCTGACCGGGGCTAATTCACCCCTCCACTTT
cdr3_aa: CASSLSPLTGANSPLHF

v_call: TRBV11-1
d_call: -
clone_size: -
j_call: TRBJ1-2
cdr3_nt: TGTGCCAGCAGCTTAGGGGAGGGGTTCTCGCACTATGGCTACACCTTC
cdr3_aa: CASSLGEGFSHYGYTF

v_call: TRBV6-5
d_call: TRBD2
clone_size: few
j_call: TRBJ2-1
cdr3_nt: TGTGCCAGCAGTTACTTAGGCCCGACTAGCGGGAGCTACAATGAGCAGTTCTTC
cdr3_aa: CASSYLGPTSGSYNEQFF

v_call: TRBV7-2
d_call: TRBD1
clone_size: many
j_call: TRBJ2-5
cdr3_nt: TGTGCCAGCAGCTCGTCCGGGACAGGGCAAGAGACCCAGTACTTC
cdr3_aa: CASSSSGTGQETQYF

v_call: TRBV12-3/TRBV12-4
d_call: -
clone_size: many
j_call: TRBJ2-3
cdr3_nt: TGTGCCAGCAGTCAAGAGGGTGGGCACTCTACCCCCACAGATACGCAGTATTTT
cdr3_aa: CASSQEGGHSTPTDTQYF

v_call: TRBV6-1
d_call: TRBD2
clone_size: many
j_call: TRBJ2-3
cdr3_nt: TGTGCCAGCAGCCGTATGGGACTAGCGGGAGGAACAGATACGCAGTATTTT
cdr3_aa: CASSRMGLAGGTDTQYF

v_call: TRBV6-1
d_call: TRBD1
clone_size: -
j_call: TRBJ1-6
cdr3_nt: TGTGCCAGCAGTGAGTCGACAGGGCTTCGTGATTCACCCCTCCACTTT
cdr3_aa: CASSESTGLRDSPLHF

v_call: TRBV11-2
d_call: -
clone_size: many
j_call: TRBJ2-3
cdr3_nt: TGTGCCAGCACCAACAGCTCCCCGACAGATACGCAGTATTTT
cdr3_aa: CASTNSSPTDTQYF

v_call: TRBV3-1
d_call: TRBD1
clone_size: many
j_call: TRBJ2-7
cdr3_nt: TGTGCCAGCAGCTCCCTTTGGACAGGGGGCGCGGAGCAGTACTTC
cdr3_aa: CASSSLWTGGAEQYF

v_call: TRBV25-1
d_call: TRBD2
clone_size: -
j_call: TRBJ2-7
cdr3_nt: TGTGCCAGCAAGGGGACTAGCGGGAGGGAGCGCTCCTACGAGCAGTACTTC
cdr3_aa: CASKGTSGRERSYEQYF

v_call: TRBV7-3
d_call: -
clone_size: many
j_call: TRBJ2-1
cdr3_nt: TGTGCCAGCAGCTTCGGGGGCCGCTATGAGCAGTTCTTC
cdr3_aa: CASSFGGRYEQFF

v_call: TRBV20-1
d_call: -
clone_size: many
j_call: TRBJ1-2
cdr3_nt: TGCAGTGCTAGTGATTTCAATTCGGGACGGTTTGATGGCTACACCTTC
cdr3_aa: CSASDFNSGRFDGYTF

v_call: TRBV7-3
d_call: -
clone_size: many
j_call: TRBJ2-3
cdr3_nt: TGTGCCAGCGCGGTATGGGGCACAGATACGCAGTATTTT
cdr3_aa: CASAVWGTDTQYF

v_call: TRBV30
d_call: -
clone_size: -
j_call: TRBJ1-2
cdr3_nt: TGTGCCTGGAGTGTTGGGGGGCGGTTTTTCACCTTC
cdr3_aa: CAWSVGGRFFTF

v_call: TRBV3-1
d_call: TRBD2
clone_size: many
j_call: TRBJ2-5
cdr3_nt: TGTGCCAGCAGCCCCTCCGGACTAGCGGGAGGACCCCAAGAGACCCAGTACTTC
cdr3_aa: CASSPSGLAGGPQETQYF

v_call: TRBV20-1
d_call: TRBD2
clone_size: many
j_call: TRBJ2-5
cdr3_nt: TGCAGTGCTAGAGACGGGCGGGAGGGCCAAGAGACCCAGTACTTC
cdr3_aa: CSARDGREGQETQYF

v_call: TRBV14
d_call: -
clone_size: many
j_call: TRBJ1-1
cdr3_nt: TGTGCCAGCAGCCGGAGCGGGGGGACGGGAGCTTTCTTT
cdr3_aa: CASSRSGGTGAFF

v_call: TRBV28
d_call: TRBD2
clone_size: many
j_call: TRBJ2-1
cdr3_nt: TGTGCCAGCAGTTCCAATATAGGACTAGCGGTATACAATGAGCAGTTCTTC
cdr3_aa: CASSSNIGLAVYNEQFF

v_call: TRBV12-3/TRBV12-4
d_call: -
clone_size: many
j_call: TRBJ2-1
cdr3_nt: TGTGCCAGCAGTTCTGCATGGACGGATGAGCAGTTCTTC
cdr3_aa: CASSSAWTDEQFF

v_call: TRBV29-1
d_call: -
clone_size: many
j_call: TRBJ2-3
cdr3_nt: TGCAGCGTTCTCCGAGATACGCAGTATTTT
cdr3_aa: CSVLRDTQYF

v_call: TRBV2
d_call: TRBD2
clone_size: many
j_call: TRBJ2-7
cdr3_nt: TGTGCCAGCACCGAGGCGCTAGCGGGCTACGAGCAGTACTTC
cdr3_aa: CASTEALAGYEQYF

v_call: TRBV13
d_call: -
clone_size: few
j_call: TRBJ2-7
cdr3_nt: TGTGCCAGCAGCCCCTCCGGGGGAGCGGCAGGCTACGAGCAGTACTTC
cdr3_aa: CASSPSGGAAGYEQYF

v_call: TRBV5-1
d_call: TRBD2
clone_size: many
j_call: TRBJ2-1
cdr3_nt: TGCGCCAGCAGCCCAGTCCATCGGGGGGGGTCCTACAATGAGCAGTTCTTC
cdr3_aa: CASSPVHRGGSYNEQFF